This TCR beta chain was captured by sequencing in a study of T cell repertoires in cytomegalovirus infection. TCRdb reprocessed the reads with MiXCR, giving one entry per CDR3 protein. Altogether 200,000 to 250,000 distinct CDR3 sequences are present, 12% being singletons, with the ten largest covering approximately 1.6%. Trimming removed 3 bases from V and 5 bases from J, with 14 bases in between. This CDR3 has 13 amino acids. Germline V lookup: CDR1 DFQATT, CDR2 SNEGSKA (reference sequence). This TCR came from a human donor in good health (CMV status not recorded). Some clones in this sample may be carry-over from other donors' samples. V usage is TRBV20-1 and J usage is TRBJ2-7; D may be TRBD1 (6 bases). The material sequenced was PBMCs. In DNA form, the CDR3 reads TGCAGTGCTAGGCGGCCAGGGGTAGACGAGCAGTACTTC. It translates to CSARRPGVDEQYF.